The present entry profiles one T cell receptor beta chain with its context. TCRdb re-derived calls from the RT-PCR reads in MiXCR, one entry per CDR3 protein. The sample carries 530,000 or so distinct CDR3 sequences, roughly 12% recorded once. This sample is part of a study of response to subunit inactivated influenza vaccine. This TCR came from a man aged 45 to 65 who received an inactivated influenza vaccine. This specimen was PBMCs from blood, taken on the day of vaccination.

The CDR3 DNA follows: TGTGCCAGCAGCACCGCGGGACAGATCTATGGCTACACCTTC. This translates into CASSTAGQIYGYTF. The J gene is TRBJ1-2, the V gene TRBV7-9; 7 nucleotides agree with TRBD1. This CDR3 has 14 amino acids. The ends lost 5 bases at V and 4 bases at J; junction bases unmatched: 7. Germline V gives CDR1 SEHNR, CDR2 FQNEAQ (reference sequence).